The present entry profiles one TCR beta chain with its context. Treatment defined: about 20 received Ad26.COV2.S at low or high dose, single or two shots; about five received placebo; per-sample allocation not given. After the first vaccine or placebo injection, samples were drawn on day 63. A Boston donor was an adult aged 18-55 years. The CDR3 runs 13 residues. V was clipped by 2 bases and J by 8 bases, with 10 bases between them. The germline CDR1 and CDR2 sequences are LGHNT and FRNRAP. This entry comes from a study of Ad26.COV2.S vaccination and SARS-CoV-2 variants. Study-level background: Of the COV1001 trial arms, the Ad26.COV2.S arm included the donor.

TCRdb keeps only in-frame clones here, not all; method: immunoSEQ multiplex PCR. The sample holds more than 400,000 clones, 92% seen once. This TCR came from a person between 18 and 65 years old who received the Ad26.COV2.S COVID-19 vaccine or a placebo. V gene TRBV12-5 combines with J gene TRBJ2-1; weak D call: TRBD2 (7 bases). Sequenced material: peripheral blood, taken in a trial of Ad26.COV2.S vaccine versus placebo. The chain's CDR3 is CASGLRGADEQFF. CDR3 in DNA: TGTGCTAGTGGTTTGCGGGGGGCTGATGAGCAGTTCTTC.